The rows below give T cell receptor beta chains drawn from one sample of a study of shared clonotypes between healthy human individuals. The repertoire was sequenced with immunoSEQ multiplex PCR; TCRdb's copy has only in-frame clones and lacks some. The profile shows about 730,000 clones, just under 75% of them singletons. Specimen: memory CD4+ T cells sorted from blood. These receptors all come from a woman in her 30s in good health. Both conserved end residues are part of each CDR3. Fields, in order: J gene, V gene, CDR3 length, clone size, D gene, CDR3 DNA, CDR3 protein. The D gene is left open where the match is weak. The size entry is marked missing in some rows and otherwise reads once, few, many or a size class.

TRBJ2-1 TRBV11-2 13 . . TGTGCCAATCAACGGGACGGTTACAATGAGCAGTTCTTC CANQRDGYNEQFF
TRBJ2-1 TRBV11-2 17 once TRBD2 TGTGCCAGCAGCTTAGCCCTCACTAGCGGGAGAAACAATGAGCAGTTCTTC CASSLALTSGRNNEQFF
TRBJ2-1 TRBV30 15 . TRBD2 TGTGCCTGGATGTTGCGCCTAGCGGCCTACAATGAGCAGTTCTTC CAWMLRLAAYNEQFF
TRBJ1-5 TRBV5-8 15 . . TGTGCCAGCAGCTTGGCCGACAGCATCAATCAGCCCCAGCATTTT CASSLADSINQPQHF
TRBJ1-2 TRBV27 13 . . TGTGCCAGCGGGGAGAGGGGGGGTTATGGCTACACCTTC CASGERGGYGYTF
TRBJ1-1 TRBV30 13 . TRBD1 TGTGCCTGGGCTCAGGGGGCGGACACTGAAGCTTTCTTT CAWAQGADTEAFF
TRBJ1-2 TRBV30 14 . TRBD1 TGTGCCTGGACCTCCCGGACAGGGAGGGGGCAATACACCTTC CAWTSRTGRGQYTF
TRBJ2-3 TRBV7-9 16 . TRBD1 TGTGCCAGCAGCTGGGCGGACAGGGGGTTCGGCGATACGCAGTATTTT CASSWADRGFGDTQYF
TRBJ1-5 TRBV28 14 . TRBD1 TGTGCCAGCAGCCCGGGACAGGGGATTCAGCCCCAGCATTTT CASSPGQGIQPQHF
TRBJ2-7 TRBV2 12 . . TGTGCCAGCAGTGAATATTCCCACGAGCAGTACTTC CASSEYSHEQYF
TRBJ1-3 TRBV2 15 . TRBD1 TGTGCCAGCAGTGCCCAGGGGGCGAAAGGAAACACCATATATTTT CASSAQGAKGNTIYF
TRBJ1-4 TRBV19 15 . TRBD1 TGTGCCAGTAGTGGCAGGGGGTCAACTAATGAAAAACTGTTTTTT CASSGRGSTNEKLFF
TRBJ1-5 TRBV5-8 17 few . TGTGCCAGCAGCTTGGAGAGGGGGGTAGCTGGCAATCAGCCCCAGCATTTT CASSLERGVAGNQPQHF
TRBJ2-5 TRBV28 14 . . TGTGCCAGCAGTCCCGAAACAGGGATTGAGACCCAGTACTTC CASSPETGIETQYF
TRBJ2-6 TRBV10-1 17 . . TGCGCCAGCAGTGAGTCGCCACAAGCCTCTGGGGCCAACGTCCTGACTTTC CASSESPQASGANVLTF
TRBJ2-5 TRBV5-1 12 . . TGCGCCAGCAGCAGGAGCCAAGAGACCCAGTACTTC CASSRSQETQYF
TRBJ1-1 TRBV6-6 15 . TRBD1 TGTGCCAGCAGCAAGGGACAGCCGATGAACACTGAAGCTTTCTTT CASSKGQPMNTEAFF
TRBJ2-4 TRBV5-1 16 . . TGCGCCAGCAGCTGGCACACAGGGATAGCCAAAAACATTCAGTACTTC CASSWHTGIAKNIQYF
TRBJ1-5 TRBV7-8 15 . TRBD1 TGTGCCAGCAGCCCGGGACAGGGAAGCAATCAGCCCCAGCATTTT CASSPGQGSNQPQHF
TRBJ2-7 TRBV6-6 14 . . TGTGCCAGCAGTTACAGGTCACAATCGTACGAGCAGTACTTC CASSYRSQSYEQYF
TRBJ2-3 TRBV10-1 16 . TRBD2 TGCGCCAGCAGTGACCCCGGACTAGCGGGAGGTGTTACGCAGTATTTT CASSDPGLAGGVTQYF
TRBJ1-2 TRBV19 13 few . TGTGCCAGTAGTCCAGGGGTTGGCTATGGCTACACCTTC CASSPGVGYGYTF
TRBJ1-3 TRBV6-6 14 few TRBD1 TGTGCCAGCAGACCCGGGACAGATGGAAACACCATATATTTT CASRPGTDGNTIYF
TRBJ2-5 TRBV4-1 15 once TRBD2 TGCGCCAGCAGCCCAGCAGCGGGGGGGAGAGAGACCCAGTACTTC CASSPAAGGRETQYF
TRBJ2-1 TRBV18 15 . . TGTGCCAGCTCACCCACTAGTACGTCCTACAATGAGCAGTTCTTC CASSPTSTSYNEQFF
TRBJ1-1 TRBV6-5 16 . . TGTGCCAGCAGTTACTCAGAAGGCTACATGAACACTGAAGCTTTCTTT CASSYSEGYMNTEAFF
TRBJ1-3 TRBV28 14 . . TGTGCCAGCAGTTTATCAGGGAAAGGAAACACCATATATTTT CASSLSGKGNTIYF
TRBJ1-1 TRBV12-5 14 . . TGTGCTAGTGGTTTGGGGGATTCCGTCACTGAAGCTTTCTTT CASGLGDSVTEAFF
TRBJ2-1 TRBV11-3 12 medium-sized TRBD1 TGTGCCAGCAGCTTAGCAGGGGGCGAGCAGTTCTTC CASSLAGGEQFF
TRBJ2-7 TRBV6-4 13 many . TGTGCCAGCAGTGACTCGGATGAAGGCGAGCAGTACTTC CASSDSDEGEQYF
TRBJ2-3 TRBV4-2 13 . . TGTGCCAGCAGGGTAGAGTACACAGATACGCAGTATTTT CASRVEYTDTQYF
TRBJ2-5 TRBV2 12 many TRBD1 TGTGCCAGCAAGGGGGCGGTTGAGACCCAGTACTTC CASKGAVETQYF
TRBJ2-3 TRBV4-1 18 . . TGCGCCAGCAGCCAGGGAGCGGCAAGAGGCCTGAGCACAGATACGCAGTATTTT CASSQGAARGLSTDTQYF